This T cell receptor (beta chain) comes out of a study of CD8 T cells in ankylosing spondylitis. Quantitative 5'-RACE with molecular barcodes generated TCR beta libraries. TCRdb re-called the 5' RACE reads through MiXCR, storing one row per CDR3 protein. The sample carries 750,000 to 850,000 distinct CDR3 sequences, 10% to 15% recorded once. In regard to this clonotype: The antigen is undetermined.

The CDR3 sequence is 16 residues long. V dropped 6 bases and J dropped 4; count of bases not matched to a gene: 9. Germline V gives CDR1 MNHNS, CDR2 SASEGT. Broader study findings: Within ankylosing spondylitis blood, a TCR beta motif made up of roughly eight highly homologous variants appeared to be characteristic. Matched ankylosing spondylitis synovial fluid reportedly contained a significantly enriched population of disease-linked clones. A subset of motif variants has previously been described in the synovial fluid and blood of reactive arthritis. Those disease-linked clones were CD8+; they were also relatively rare in peripheral blood.

This chain uses TRBV6-1 with TRBJ2-1; 10 nucleotides match TRBD1. The sequence was obtained from a male donor with ankylosing spondylitis. The sample comprised blood, either unsorted or a sorted T cell fraction (not recorded which). The CDR3 spells CASSPRWTGGYNEQFF. For the CDR3, the DNA is TGTGCCAGCAGCCCCCGATGGACAGGGGGTTACAATGAGCAGTTCTTC.